The clone carrying this T cell receptor (beta chain) was seen a single time. V lost 6 bases and J lost 0, with 14 bases in between. The V gene's germline CDR1 is MNHEY and CDR2 SVGAGI. CDR3 size: 15 residues. This record comes from a study of OX40 agonist ivuxolimab in advanced cancers. About the research overall: Participants averaged approximately 65 years of age (range about 23 to 80) and were roughly 80% male. A partial response was reached by three patients: one with hepatocellular carcinoma and two with cutaneous melanoma.

With autoimmune disease history or systemic immunosuppression, patients were excluded. Peripheral blood came from all dose cohorts at three timepoints. The data were produced by immunoSEQ multiplex PCR, yet TCRdb's version contains in-frame clones alone and is incomplete. The table records tens of thousands of clones, 80% to 90% of them present only once. Sequenced material: CD4+ or CD8+ T cells sorted from blood, taken in a trial of the OX40 agonist ivuxolimab. The J gene is TRBJ1-1, the V gene TRBV6-5; the D gene is possibly TRBD1 (5 bases). The sequence was collected from an adult with an advanced solid tumor such as melanoma, head and neck, liver or kidney cancer. CDR3 bases: TGTGCCAGCAGCCGAAAGACAGATCTGAACACTGAAGCTTTCTTT. Encoded protein: CASSRKTDLNTEAFF.